A selection of T cell receptor beta chains follows, all from one sample in a study of radiotherapy plus CTLA-4 blockade in lung cancer. Generated by immunoSEQ multiplex PCR, the TCRdb table keeps only in-frame clones and is missing some. This sample yields about 56,000 clones, of which 70% to 80% are seen a single time; approximately 16% belongs to the top ten. The sequenced sample was peripheral blood, obtained from a patient treated with radiotherapy plus ipilimumab. These receptor sequences come from a human donor with non-small cell lung cancer who had a complete response to radiotherapy plus ipilimumab. CDR3s include the opening cysteine and the closing phenylalanine or tryptophan. Fields, in order: J gene, V gene, CDR3 protein.

TRBJ1-6 | TRBV19 | CASSNRGPGSPLHF
TRBJ1-1 | TRBV6-5 | CASSYGAMNTEAFF
TRBJ1-3 | TRBV15 | CATSRDQLVSGNTIYF
TRBJ1-2 | TRBV7-9 | CASSSGGWGRIYSYTF
TRBJ2-3 | TRBV6-1 | CASSGAGGGTDTQYF
TRBJ2-6 | TRBV7-2 | CASSLLAGSSGANVLTF
TRBJ1-3 | TRBV6-5 | CASRTSGSGNTIYF
TRBJ1-2 | TRBV2 | CASSNRYGYTF
TRBJ1-2 | TRBV7-9 | CASSPDYGHYGYTF
TRBJ1-1 | TRBV11-2 | CASSLGSGEAFF